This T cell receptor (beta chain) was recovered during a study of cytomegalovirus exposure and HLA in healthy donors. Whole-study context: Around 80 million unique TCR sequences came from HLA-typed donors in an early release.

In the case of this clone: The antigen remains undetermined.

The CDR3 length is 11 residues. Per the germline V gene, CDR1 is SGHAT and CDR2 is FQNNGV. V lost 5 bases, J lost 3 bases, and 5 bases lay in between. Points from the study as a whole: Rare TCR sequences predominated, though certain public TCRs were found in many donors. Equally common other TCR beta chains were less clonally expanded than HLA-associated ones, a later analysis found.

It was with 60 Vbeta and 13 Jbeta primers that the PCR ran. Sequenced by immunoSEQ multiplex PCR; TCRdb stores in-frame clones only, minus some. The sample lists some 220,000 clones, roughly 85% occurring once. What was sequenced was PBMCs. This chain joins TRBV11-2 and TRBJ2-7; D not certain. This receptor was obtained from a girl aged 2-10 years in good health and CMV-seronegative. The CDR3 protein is CASSTIYEQYF. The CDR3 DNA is TGTGCCAGCAGCACAATCTACGAGCAGTACTTC. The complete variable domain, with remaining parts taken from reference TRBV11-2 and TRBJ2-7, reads EAGVAQSPRYKIIEKRQSVAFWCNPISGHATLYWYQQILGQGPKLLIQFQNNGVVDDSQLPKDRFSAERLKGVDSTLKIQPAKLEDSAVYLCASSTIYEQYFGPGTRLTVT.